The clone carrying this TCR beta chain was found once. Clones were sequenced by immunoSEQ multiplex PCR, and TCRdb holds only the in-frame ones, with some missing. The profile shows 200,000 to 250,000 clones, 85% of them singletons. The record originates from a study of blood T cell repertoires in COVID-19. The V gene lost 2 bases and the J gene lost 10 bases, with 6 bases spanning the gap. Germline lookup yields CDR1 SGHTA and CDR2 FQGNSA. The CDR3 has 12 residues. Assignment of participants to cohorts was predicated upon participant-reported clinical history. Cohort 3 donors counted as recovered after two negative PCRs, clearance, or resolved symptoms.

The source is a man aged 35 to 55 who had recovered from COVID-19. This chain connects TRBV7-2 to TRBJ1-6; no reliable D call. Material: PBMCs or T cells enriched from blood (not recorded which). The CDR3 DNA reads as TGTGCCAGCAGCTTATACACATCACCCCTCCACTTT. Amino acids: CASSLYTSPLHF.